This T cell receptor (beta chain) was profiled in a study of blood T cell repertoires in COVID-19. In the study overall: From T cells, B-cell-depleted T cells, or PBMCs came the material, which was cDNA or gDNA.

In the study's own analysis: Estimation of nucleated cell counts was performed using reference gene primer amplification. Method: immunoSEQ multiplex PCR; TCRdb's copy keeps in-frame clones and lacks some. D and trimming come from the DNA, and the V and J calls and clone size come from that table. The table lists more than 110,000 clones, over 65% of them singletons. V was pared by 0 bases and J by 10 bases, with 13 bases between. Germline V gene sequence: CDR1 SGHTA, CDR2 FQGTGA. This CDR3 has 14 amino acids. This chain connects TRBV7-3 to TRBJ2-1; weak D call: TRBD2 (6 bases). Sequencing used peripheral blood. This TCR was sampled from a woman over 75 with active or convalescent COVID-19. CDR3 coding DNA: TGTGCCAGCAGCTTAACGCCGGGAGCAGGCGAGCAGTTCTTC. Translating gives CASSLTPGAGEQFF.